The entry that follows covers one TCR beta chain sequence. As yet, its antigen is unknown. TCRdb's copy holds only in-frame clones and misses some; the assay was immunoSEQ multiplex PCR. This sample has 98,000 or so clones, with 93% found just once. The data are from a study of T cell responses to AZD1222 COVID-19 vaccine. Study-level findings and limits: Per reports, nearly half of all spike-specific TCRs target regions that are unmutated in variants. Spike-wide vaccine-associated CD4 TCRs dominated at 160-218 and 743-854.

The starting material was peripheral blood, obtained on day 0 of AZD1222 vaccination. This receptor was taken from an adult in good health.

Written as DNA, the CDR3 is TGTGCCAGCAGTGGAGTGATGCCGGCGCACGAGCAGTACTTC. It yields the protein CASSGVMPAHEQYF. V and J are TRBV2 and TRBJ2-7; D ambiguous. The CDR3 has 14 amino acids. Germline V gene sequence: CDR1 SNHLY, CDR2 FYNNEI. Trimming took off 4 bases at V and 5 bases at J, with 15 bases between the two ends.